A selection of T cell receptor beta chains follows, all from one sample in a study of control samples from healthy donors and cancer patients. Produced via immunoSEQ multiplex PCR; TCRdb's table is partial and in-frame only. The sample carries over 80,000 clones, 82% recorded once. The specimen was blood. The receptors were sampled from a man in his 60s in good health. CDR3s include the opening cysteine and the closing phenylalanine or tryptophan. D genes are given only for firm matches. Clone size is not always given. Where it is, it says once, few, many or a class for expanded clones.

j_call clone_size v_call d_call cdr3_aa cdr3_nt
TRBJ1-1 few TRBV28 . CAAGTEAFF TGTGCCGCGGGCACTGAAGCTTTCTTT
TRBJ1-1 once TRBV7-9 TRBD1 CASSTVTGVTEAFF TGTGCCAGCAGCACCGTGACAGGGGTAACTGAAGCTTTCTTT
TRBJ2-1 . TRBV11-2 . CASSLEGRYGLPNEQFF TGTGCCAGCAGCTTAGAGGGGCGGTACGGACTACCCAATGAGCAGTTCTTC
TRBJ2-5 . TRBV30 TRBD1 CALNRGQGQETQYF TGTGCCCTCAATAGGGGACAGGGCCAAGAGACCCAGTACTTC
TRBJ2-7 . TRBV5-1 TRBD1 CASSSWDRNYEQYF TGCGCCAGCAGCTCTTGGGACAGGAATTACGAGCAGTACTTC
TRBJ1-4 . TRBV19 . CASSMSSILDEKLFF TGTGCCAGTAGTATGAGCAGTATTCTGGATGAAAAACTGTTTTTT
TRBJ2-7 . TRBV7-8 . CASSLAAGMANEQYF TGTGCCAGCAGCTTAGCGGCAGGGATGGCTAACGAGCAGTACTTC
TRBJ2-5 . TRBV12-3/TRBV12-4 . CASSFQRYAQYF TGTGCCAGCAGTTTCCAACGGTACGCCCAGTACTTC
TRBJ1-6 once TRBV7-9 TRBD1 CASSLARTGRGNSPLHF TGTGCCAGCAGCTTAGCAAGGACAGGGAGGGGCAATTCACCCCTCCACTTT
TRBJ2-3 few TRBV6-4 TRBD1 CASSDGQATDTQYF TGTGCCAGCAGTGACGGACAGGCCACAGATACGCAGTATTTT
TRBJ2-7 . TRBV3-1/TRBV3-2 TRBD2 CASSQVGSGELKTYEQYF TGTGCCAGCAGCCAAGTAGGTAGCGGGGAATTAAAAACCTACGAGCAGTACTTC
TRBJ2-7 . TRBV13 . CASSLQGYYEQYF TGTGCCAGCAGCTTACAGGGATACTACGAGCAGTACTTC
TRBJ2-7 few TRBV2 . CASSEGTASYEQYF TGTGCCAGCAGTGAAGGGACCGCTTCCTACGAGCAGTACTTC
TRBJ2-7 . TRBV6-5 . CASSRSGRIEQYF TGTGCCAGCAGCCGAAGCGGGCGAATCGAGCAGTACTTC
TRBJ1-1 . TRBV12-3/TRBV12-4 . CASSLGGDDEAFF TGTGCCAGCAGTTTGGGCGGGGATGATGAAGCTTTCTTT
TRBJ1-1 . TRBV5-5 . CASSLGSGIGAFF TGTGCCAGCAGCTTAGGGTCAGGCATCGGGGCTTTCTTT
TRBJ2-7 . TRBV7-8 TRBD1 CASSSAGTGTYEQYF TGTGCCAGCAGCTCAGCCGGGACAGGGACCTACGAGCAGTACTTC
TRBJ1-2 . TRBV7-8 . CASSLMGGGQNGYTF TGTGCCAGCAGCTTAATGGGAGGGGGGCAGAATGGCTACACCTTC
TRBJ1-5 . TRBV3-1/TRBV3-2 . CASSQVSGRQPQHF TGTGCCAGCAGCCAAGTGTCAGGTAGGCAGCCCCAGCATTTT
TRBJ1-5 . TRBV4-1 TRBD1 CASSQGLVGTGGRQPQHF TGCGCCAGCAGCCAAGGGCTCGTCGGGACAGGGGGCCGGCAGCCCCAGCATTTT
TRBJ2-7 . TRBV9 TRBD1 CASSPGTGVDEQYF TGTGCCAGCAGTCCCGGGACAGGGGTCGACGAGCAGTACTTC
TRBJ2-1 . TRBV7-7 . CASSLQNGGGEQFF TGTGCTAGCAGTCTCCAGAACGGGGGCGGTGAGCAGTTCTTC
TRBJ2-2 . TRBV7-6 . CASSLSPIWSGELFF TGTGCCAGCAGCTTGTCACCGATATGGTCCGGGGAGCTGTTTTTT
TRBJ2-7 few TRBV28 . CACEGLSNPYEQYF TGTGCCTGTGAGGGACTTAGTAACCCCTACGAGCAGTACTTC
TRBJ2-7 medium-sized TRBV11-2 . CASSLGLAQYF TGTGCCAGCAGCCTAGGACTCGCGCAGTACTTC
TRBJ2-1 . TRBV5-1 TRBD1 CASSLGPQGEGNEQFF TGCGCCAGCAGCTTGGGACCACAGGGGGAAGGAAATGAGCAGTTCTTC
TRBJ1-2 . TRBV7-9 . CASSPTGGTNYGYTF TGTGCCAGCAGCCCGACCGGGGGGACTAACTATGGCTACACCTTC
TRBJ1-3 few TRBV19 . CASSKRGTGSGNTIYF TGTGCCAGTAGTAAACGAGGAACGGGCTCTGGAAACACCATATATTTT
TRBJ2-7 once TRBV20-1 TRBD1 CSARRTGEQYF TGCAGTGCTCGCAGGACAGGCGAGCAGTACTTC
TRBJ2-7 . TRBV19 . CASSIPFIGSGVTYEQYF TGTGCCAGTAGCATTCCGTTTATAGGTAGCGGTGTAACCTACGAGCAGTACTTC
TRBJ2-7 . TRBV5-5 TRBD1 CASSLPRQGKRYF TGTGCCAGCAGCTTGCCTAGACAGGGGAAACGCTACTTC
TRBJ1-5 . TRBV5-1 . CASRPGLGQPQHF TGCGCCAGCCGCCCGGGGTTGGGGCAGCCCCAGCATTTT
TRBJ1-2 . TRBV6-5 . CASRDSDGYNYGYTF TGTGCCAGCAGGGATTCCGACGGATATAACTATGGCTACACCTTC
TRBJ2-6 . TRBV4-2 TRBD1 CASSQQTGVGANVLTF TGTGCCAGCAGCCAACAGACAGGGGTCGGGGCCAACGTCCTGACTTTC
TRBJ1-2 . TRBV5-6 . CASSSVDATMDGYTF TGTGCCAGCAGCTCAGTTGACGCTACGATGGATGGCTACACCTTC
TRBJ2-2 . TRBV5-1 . CASSGGTERELFF TGCGCCAGCAGCGGCGGGACGGAAAGGGAGCTGTTTTTT
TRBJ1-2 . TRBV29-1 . CSADTPTDGYTF TGCAGCGCCGACACGCCGACCGATGGCTACACCTTC
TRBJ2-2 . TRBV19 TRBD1 CASSLPTGTFVRTGELFF TGTGCCAGTAGTCTCCCGACAGGGACGTTCGTAAGGACCGGGGAGCTGTTTTTT
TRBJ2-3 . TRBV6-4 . CASSTGLESTDTQYF TGTGCCAGCAGTACAGGGTTGGAGAGCACAGATACGCAGTATTTT
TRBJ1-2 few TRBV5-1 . CASSLNGAGGYTF TGCGCCAGCAGCTTGAACGGGGCTGGCGGCTACACCTTC
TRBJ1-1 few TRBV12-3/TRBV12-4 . CASRRGEGTEAFF TGTGCCAGCAGGCGCGGGGAGGGCACTGAAGCTTTCTTT
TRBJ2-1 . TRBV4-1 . CASSQDSGVLGEMEQFF TGCGCCAGCAGCCAAGATTCGGGGGTCCTAGGAGAGATGGAGCAGTTCTTC
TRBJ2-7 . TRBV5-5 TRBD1 CASSPPGQSYEQYF TGTGCCAGCAGCCCGCCGGGACAGTCCTACGAGCAGTACTTC
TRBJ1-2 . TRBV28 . CASKPKLTRGADHTF TGTGCCAGCAAGCCCAAACTTACCCGCGGGGCCGACCACACCTTC